This entry lists 18 T cell receptor beta chains sequenced from one sample in a study of OX40 agonist ivuxolimab in advanced cancers. Libraries were prepared by immunoSEQ multiplex PCR; TCRdb keeps only in-frame clonotypes and omits some of them. The sample contains under 80,000 clones, roughly 93% of which appear only once. The starting material was CD4+ or CD8+ T cells sorted from blood, obtained in a trial of the OX40 agonist ivuxolimab. The receptors originated from an adult with an advanced solid tumor such as melanoma, head and neck, liver or kidney cancer.

The chain couples TRBV30 to TRBJ2-7, with a weak D call TRBD1 (6 bases). Trimming took 7 bases from V and 0 from J, leaving 16 bases between them. The CDR3 consists of 14 residues. Looked up from germline, CDR1 is GTSNPN and CDR2 is SVGIG (reference sequence). The CDR3 reads CASTGTQSSYEQYF. The CDR3 coding sequence is TGTGCCTCCACAGGGACACAGAGCTCCTACGAGCAGTACTTC.

The chain carries TRBV5-4 and TRBJ1-1, with TRBD1 identical over 9 bases. Losses at the gene ends were 4 bases for V and 1 base for J; bases not matched to a gene: 11. CDR1 and CDR2 from the germline V gene are SGHNT and YYREEE (reference sequence). The CDR3 totals 17 residues. The CDR3 nucleotides are TGTGCCAGCAGCCTACAGGGGGCAGGGTGGACGAACACTGAAGCTTTCTTT. This sequence encodes CASSLQGAGWTNTEAFF.

V usage is TRBV9 and J usage is TRBJ2-7; tentatively, D is TRBD2 (6 bases). V shed 4 bases and J shed 1 base, with 12 bases lying between them. Germline-derived CDR1 and CDR2 are SGDLS and YYNGEE. The CDR3 has 14 residues. The CDR3 nucleotides are TGTGCCAGCAGCATAGGGGCGGGGTCCTACGAGCAGTACTTC. Its translation: CASSIGAGSYEQYF.

The chain employs TRBV4-1 and TRBJ2-7; D may correspond to TRBD1 or TRBD2 (5 bases each). This CDR3 contains 14 residues. Germline values: CDR1 MGHRA, CDR2 YSYEKL. V was trimmed by 6 bases and J by 0 bases, leaving 12 bases between them. The CDR3: CASSLGTSSYEQYF. The CDR3 DNA sequence: TGCGCCAGCAGTTTGGGGACGAGCTCCTACGAGCAGTACTTC.

The rearrangement links TRBV2 to TRBJ1-5, with 8 bases fitting TRBD1. Germline V gene sequence: CDR1 SNHLY, CDR2 FYNNEI. Losses at the gene ends were 6 bases for V and 0 bases for J; bases not matched to a gene: 1. CDR3 length: 14 amino acids. CDR3 coding DNA: TGTGCCAGCAGACAGGGGGGTAGCAATCAGCCCCAGCATTTT. It yields the protein CASRQGGSNQPQHF.

This chain uses TRBV5-5 with TRBJ2-7; 9 nucleotides match TRBD2. V was pared by 1 base and J by 2 bases, with 7 bases of the junction left unmatched. CDR1 is SGHKS, CDR2 YYEKEE, per germline (reference sequence). The length of the CDR3 is 16 residues. CDR3 in amino acids: CASSLTGREGTYEQYF. As DNA, the CDR3 is TGTGCCAGCAGCTTGACGGGGCGGGAGGGGACCTACGAGCAGTACTTC.

This clone showed up just once. This sequence joins TRBV27 and TRBJ2-3; a weak D match, TRBD1 (6 bases). The length of the CDR3 is 14 residues. Between the trimmed V and J ends, which lost 7 bases and 4 bases, there was a span of 15 bases. Germline V CDR1 and CDR2: MNHEY, SMNVEV (reference sequence). CDR3 sequence reads: CASNVQGRADTQYF. CDR3 coding DNA: TGTGCCAGCAATGTACAGGGCCGGGCAGATACGCAGTATTTT.

V usage is TRBV6-1 and J usage is TRBJ2-3; the D call may be TRBD1 or TRBD2 (5 bases each). CDR1 and CDR2 (germline): MNHNS, SASEGT. The V and J ends lost 6 bases and 3 bases respectively, with 22 bases between them. The CDR3 loop spans 17 amino acids. The chain's CDR3 is CASSEKHLGRLTDTQYF. The CDR3 region has the DNA TGTGCCAGCAGCGAAAAACACCTGGGACGGTTAACAGATACGCAGTATTTT.

This clone was recorded a few times. This chain connects TRBV27 to TRBJ2-7; TRBD2 is a possible D gene (7 bases). Germline V CDR1 and CDR2: MNHEY, SMNVEV (reference sequence). The CDR3 loop spans 13 amino acids. Trimming left V 7 bases short and J 5 bases short, with 15 bases between. The CDR3 nucleotides read TGTGCCAGCATAGGGGGGGGCGCCAACGAGCAGTACTTC. It is translated as CASIGGGANEQYF.

The chain employs TRBV15 and TRBJ2-7; 11 bases agree with TRBD1. V gave up 0 bases and J gave up 3 bases; unmatched junction bases: 1. Germline assignment: CDR1 LNHNV and CDR2 YYDKDF (reference sequence). The CDR3 spans 15 residues. The CDR3 spells CATSRDGTGGYEQYF. CDR3 coding DNA: TGTGCCACCAGCAGAGATGGGACAGGGGGCTACGAGCAGTACTTC.

V usage is TRBV6-5 and J usage is TRBJ1-1; no definite D call. The germline V gene has CDR1 MNHEY and CDR2 SVGAGI. With 4 bases removed from V and 0 bases from J, the gap between germline ends came to 6 bases. The length of the CDR3 is 13 residues. CDR3 sequence reads: CASSSGLNTEAFF. CDR3 in DNA: TGTGCCAGCAGTTCAGGTCTGAACACTGAAGCTTTCTTT.

The chain employs TRBV4-1 and TRBJ2-7; no clear D gene. Germline V gives CDR1 MGHRA, CDR2 YSYEKL. The V end lost 0 bases, the J end lost 3 bases, and 6 bases lay between the germline ends. This CDR3 spans 13 amino acids. The CDR3 sequence: CASSQEYGYEQYF. The CDR3, as DNA: TGCGCCAGCAGCCAAGAATACGGCTACGAGCAGTACTTC.

V gene TRBV30 combines with J gene TRBJ1-3; D possibly corresponds to TRBD1 (5 bases). The CDR3 loop spans 16 amino acids. The germline CDR1 and CDR2 sequences are GTSNPN and SVGIG (reference sequence). V was trimmed by 4 bases and J by 0 bases, leaving 16 bases between them. CDR3 in DNA: TGTGCCTGGACCTACCAACAGGACTTCTCTGGAAACACCATATATTTT. Translation gives CAWTYQQDFSGNTIYF.

The CDR3: CASSYGQNYEQYF. The CDR3 DNA reads as TGTGCCAGCAGCTACGGACAGAACTACGAGCAGTACTTC. V is TRBV11-2 and J is TRBJ2-7; possibly TRBD1 for D (6 bases). The V end lost 4 bases, the J end lost 3 bases, and 10 bases lay between the germline ends. Germline V gene lookup returns CDR1 SGHAT and CDR2 FQNNGV. The CDR3 sequence is 13 residues long.

V usage is TRBV7-9 and J usage is TRBJ1-1, with no clear D. This CDR3 is 15 amino acids long. Germline CDR1 and CDR2: SEHNR and FQNEAQ (reference sequence). V was cut by 8 bases and J by 0 bases, with 16 bases left in between. In DNA form, the CDR3 reads TGTGCCAGCGATCTTTCGGGCAGCTTGAACACTGAAGCTTTCTTT. It encodes CASDLSGSLNTEAFF. Full variable domain (outside the CDR3, taken from reference TRBV7-9 and TRBJ1-1): DTGVSQNPRHKITKRGQNVTFRCDPISEHNRLYWYRQTLGQGPEFLTYFQNEAQLEKSRLLSDRFSAERPKGSFSTLEIQRTEQGDSAMYLCASDLSGSLNTEAFFGQGTRLTVV.

The CDR3 sequence is CAGQSPGGRTDTQYF. The CDR3 DNA is TGTGCCGGTCAATCCCCGGGCGGGCGCACAGATACGCAGTATTTT. The chain couples TRBV2 to TRBJ2-3, with D maybe TRBD2 (5 bases). Trimming left V 11 bases short and J 1 base short, with 19 bases between. The CDR3 has 15 residues. The germline CDR1 and CDR2 sequences are SNHLY and FYNNEI.

The rearrangement joins TRBV5-4 to TRBJ2-7; 7 bases agree with TRBD1. This CDR3 has 15 amino acids. Germline assignment: CDR1 SGHNT and CDR2 YYREEE (reference sequence). The V segment lost 3 bases and the J segment 4 bases; nucleotides outside the gene matches: 10. This CDR3 is CASSSFRDSAYEQYF. The DNA of the CDR3 is TGTGCCAGCAGCTCATTCCGGGACAGCGCGTACGAGCAGTACTTC.

This clone was seen only once. This chain joins TRBV18 and TRBJ2-3; 9 bases match TRBD1. The CDR3 runs 16 residues. Per germline, CDR1 KGHSH and CDR2 LQKENI. V lost 2 bases and J lost 6; bases outside the gene matches: 9. In DNA form, the CDR3 reads TGTGCCAGCTCACCAGGGACAGGGCCCATGGTGGATACGCAGTATTTT. It yields the protein CASSPGTGPMVDTQYF.